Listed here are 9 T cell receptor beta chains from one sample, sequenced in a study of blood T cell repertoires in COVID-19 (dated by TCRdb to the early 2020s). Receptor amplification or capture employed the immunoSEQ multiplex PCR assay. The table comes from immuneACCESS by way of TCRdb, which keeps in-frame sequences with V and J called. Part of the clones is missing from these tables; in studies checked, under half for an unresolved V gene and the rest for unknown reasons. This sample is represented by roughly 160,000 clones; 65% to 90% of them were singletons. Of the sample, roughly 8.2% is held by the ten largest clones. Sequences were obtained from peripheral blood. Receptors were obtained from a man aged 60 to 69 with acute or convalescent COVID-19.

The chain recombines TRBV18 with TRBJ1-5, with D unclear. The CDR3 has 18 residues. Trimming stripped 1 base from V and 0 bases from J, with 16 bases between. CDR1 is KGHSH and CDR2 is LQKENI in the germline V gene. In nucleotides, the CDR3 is TGTGCCAGCTCACCACGGCGAGGGTCAAACTATAGCAATCAGCCCCAGCATTTT. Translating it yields CASSPRRGSNYSNQPQHF.

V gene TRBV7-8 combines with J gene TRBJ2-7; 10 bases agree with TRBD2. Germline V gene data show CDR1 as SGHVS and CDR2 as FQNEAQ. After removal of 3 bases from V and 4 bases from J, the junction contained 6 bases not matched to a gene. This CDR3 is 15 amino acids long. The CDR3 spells CASSFGASGSYEQYF. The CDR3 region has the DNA TGTGCCAGCAGCTTTGGGGCTAGCGGGAGTTACGAGCAGTACTTC.

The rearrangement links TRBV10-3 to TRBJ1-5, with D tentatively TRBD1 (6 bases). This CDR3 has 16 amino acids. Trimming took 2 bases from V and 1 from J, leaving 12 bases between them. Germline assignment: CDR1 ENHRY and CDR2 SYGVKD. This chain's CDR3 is CAISERGNPSNQPQHF. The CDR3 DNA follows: TGTGCCATCAGTGAGAGGGGGAACCCAAGCAATCAGCCCCAGCATTTT.

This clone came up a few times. Written as DNA, the CDR3 is TGTGCCAGCACCCTACTCGGTGGACAGGGCACAACTAATGAAAAACTGTTTTTT. Protein: CASTLLGGQGTTNEKLFF. The chain recombines TRBV3-1 (or the pseudogene TRBV3-2) with TRBJ1-4; TRBD1 aligns across 8 bases. Unmatched junction bases numbered 13, after V lost 7 bases and J lost 0 bases. This CDR3 region has 18 residues. Looked up from germline, CDR1 is LGHDT and CDR2 is YNNKEL (reference sequence).

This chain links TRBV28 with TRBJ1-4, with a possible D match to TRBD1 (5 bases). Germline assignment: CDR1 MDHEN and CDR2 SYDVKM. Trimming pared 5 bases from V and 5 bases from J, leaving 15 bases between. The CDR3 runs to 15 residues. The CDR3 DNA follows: TGTGCCAGCAGTCCCAGTGGGGGGGGGAATGAAAAACTGTTTTTT. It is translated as CASSPSGGGNEKLFF.

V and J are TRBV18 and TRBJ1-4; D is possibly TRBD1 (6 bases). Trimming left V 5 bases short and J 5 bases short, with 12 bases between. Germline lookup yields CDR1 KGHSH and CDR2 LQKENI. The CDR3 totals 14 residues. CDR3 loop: CASSLQGRNEKLFF. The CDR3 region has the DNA TGTGCCAGCTCATTACAGGGAAGGAATGAAAAACTGTTTTTT. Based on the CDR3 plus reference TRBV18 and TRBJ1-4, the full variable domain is NAGVMQNPRHLVRRRGQEARLRCSPMKGHSHVYWYRQLPEEGLKFMVYLQKENIIDESGMPKERFSAEFPKEGPSILRIQQVVRGDSAAYFCASSLQGRNEKLFFGSGTQLSVL.

In nucleotides, the CDR3 is TGTGCCAGCAGTTTAAGAGGCCCCCGAAACGAGCAGTACTTC. Translation gives CASSLRGPRNEQYF. This chain connects TRBV28 to TRBJ2-7; D uncertain. Germline V lookup: CDR1 MDHEN, CDR2 SYDVKM. The V and J ends lost 2 bases and 5 bases respectively, with 13 bases between them. The CDR3 has 14 residues.

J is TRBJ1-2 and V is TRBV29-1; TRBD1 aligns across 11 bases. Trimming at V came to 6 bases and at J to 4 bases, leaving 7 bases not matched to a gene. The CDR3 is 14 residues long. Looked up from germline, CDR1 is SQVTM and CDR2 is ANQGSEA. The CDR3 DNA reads TGCAGCGTGCCGGGACAGGGGGGTCCCTATGGCTACACCTTC. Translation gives CSVPGQGGPYGYTF.

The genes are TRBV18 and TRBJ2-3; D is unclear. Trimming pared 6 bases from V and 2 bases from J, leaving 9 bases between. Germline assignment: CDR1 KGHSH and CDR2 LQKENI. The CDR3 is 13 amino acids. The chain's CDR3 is CASSPQLTDTQYF. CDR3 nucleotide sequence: TGTGCCAGCTCGCCTCAACTCACAGATACGCAGTATTTT.